A single sample is the source of the 14 T cell receptor beta chains below, sequenced in a study of T cell clonotyping in hematopoietic cell transplantation. TCRdb's copy holds only in-frame clones and misses some; the assay was immunoSEQ multiplex PCR. The repertoire holds roughly 16,000 clones, with approximately 83% as singletons. What was sequenced was peripheral blood mononuclear cells. Receptors were obtained from a woman aged 35 to 49 in good health. Some clones in this sample may be carry-over from other donors' samples.

This chain links TRBV15 with TRBJ2-7; TRBD1 is a possible D gene (5 bases). The germline V gene encodes CDR1 LNHNV and CDR2 YYDKDF (reference sequence). Trimming left V 1 base short and J 5 bases short, with 9 bases between. CDR3 length: 13 residues. CDR3 nucleotides: TGTGCCACCAGCAGAGGGGCAGGGAACGAGCAGTACTTC. It encodes CATSRGAGNEQYF.

This clone appeared a few times. The chain has TRBV5-1 and TRBJ2-1; 11 bases line up with TRBD2. Trimming cost V 4 bases and J 2 bases; bases outside gene matches: 5. The CDR3 is 16 residues long. The V gene's germline CDR1 is SGHRS and CDR2 YFSETQ. The CDR3 is CASSTALAGAYNEQFF. The DNA of the CDR3 is TGCGCCAGCAGCACCGCACTAGCGGGGGCCTACAATGAGCAGTTCTTC.

The table lists this clone with a few counts. The chain uses TRBV6-5 and TRBJ2-5; the D is unclear. Germline CDR1 and CDR2: MNHEY and SVGAGI. V lost 5 bases and J 1 base, leaving 11 bases between the germline ends. The CDR3 contains 14 residues. DNA of the CDR3: TGTGCCAGCAGTAAGCTAACAATCCAAGAGACCCAGTACTTC. Its protein product is CASSKLTIQETQYF.

The rearrangement uses TRBV11-3 and TRBJ2-7; D remains unclear. Trimming left V 5 bases short and J 0 bases short, with 14 bases between. Germline V gene lookup returns CDR1 SGHNT and CDR2 YENEEA. CDR3 length: 15 residues. This CDR3 reads CASSAYSSPSYEQYF. For the CDR3, the DNA is TGTGCCAGCAGCGCCTATAGTAGCCCCTCCTACGAGCAGTACTTC.

This chain links TRBV5-6 with TRBJ2-7; no clear D. CDR1 is SGHDT, CDR2 YYEEEE, per germline. This CDR3 has 14 amino acids. Trimming removed 1 base from V and 0 bases from J, with 8 bases in between. The CDR3 region is CASSLRRNSYEQYF. The DNA for the CDR3 is TGTGCCAGCAGCTTGCGGCGCAACTCCTACGAGCAGTACTTC.

V usage is TRBV6-6 and J usage is TRBJ2-5; 8 bases map to TRBD1. This CDR3 is built from 15 residues. Losses at the gene ends were 4 bases for V and 5 bases for J; bases not matched to a gene: 9. CDR1 and CDR2 (germline): MNHNY, SVGAGI (reference sequence). The CDR3 DNA sequence: TGTGCCAGCAGTTTCCCCCGCGGACAGGGCGAGACCCAGTACTTC. Protein: CASSFPRGQGETQYF.

This clone was observed once. The chain joins TRBV6-5 to TRBJ2-7, with D possibly called TRBD1 or TRBD2 (5 bases each). The V end was cut by 6 bases, the J end by 5 bases, with 11 bases between. Germline V gene sequence: CDR1 MNHEY, CDR2 SVGAGI. The CDR3 totals 12 residues. CDR3 DNA sequence: TGTGCCAGCAGCCTCCGGGGCAACGAGCAGTACTTC. Its translation is CASSLRGNEQYF.

The chain combines TRBV5-4 with TRBJ2-7, with D tentatively TRBD1 or TRBD2 (7 bases each). Germline V gives CDR1 SGHNT, CDR2 YYREEE (reference sequence). The CDR3 extends over 16 amino acids. V was pared by 4 bases and J by 3 bases, with 20 bases between. The CDR3 loop is CASSDGGPGQSYEQYF. The CDR3 DNA follows: TGTGCCAGCAGCGACGGGGGGCCGGGACAGAGCTACGAGCAGTACTTC. Full variable domain (outside the CDR3, taken from reference TRBV5-4 and TRBJ2-7): ETGVTQSPTHLIKTRGQQVTLRCSSQSGHNTVSWYQQALGQGPQFIFQYYREEENGRGNFPPRFSGLQFPNYSSELNVNALELDDSALYLCASSDGGPGQSYEQYFGPGTRLTVT.

The chain's CDR3 is CASSPPGGGRNTIYF. The DNA of the CDR3 is TGTGCCAGCAGCCCCCCAGGTGGAGGAAGAAACACCATATATTTT. This chain uses TRBV9 with TRBJ1-3; D call uncertain. This CDR3 region has 15 residues. Per the germline V gene, CDR1 is SGDLS and CDR2 is YYNGEE. Trimming removed 4 bases from V and 5 bases from J, with 16 bases in between.

The chain joins TRBV5-1 to TRBJ2-7; D perhaps matches TRBD2 (5 bases). The ends were cut back, 4 bases at V and 2 bases at J, with 13 bases in the middle. The CDR3 totals 14 residues. From germline, CDR1 is SGHRS and CDR2 YFSETQ. The CDR3 sequence: CASSPDGLPYEQYF. CDR3 DNA: TGCGCCAGCAGCCCGGACGGACTTCCCTACGAGCAGTACTTC.

The rearrangement uses TRBV30 and TRBJ1-5; 7 bases are shared with TRBD1. The V gene's germline CDR1 is GTSNPN and CDR2 SVGIG (reference sequence). CDR3 length equals 14 residues. J lost 7 bases, V lost 6 bases, and 12 bases had no gene match. The CDR3 sequence: CACSTTTGDQPQHF. CDR3 nucleotide sequence: TGTGCCTGCTCTACCACAACAGGGGACCAGCCCCAGCATTTT.

The CDR3 coding sequence is TGTGCCAGCGGTGGAGCAGGAGGACGGACCCAGCATTTT. Its translation: CASGGAGGRTQHF. The chain links TRBV2 to TRBJ1-5; D remains unclear. In germline, CDR1 is SNHLY, CDR2 FYNNEI. This CDR3 has 13 residues. Trimming shortened V by 8 bases and J by 11 bases, and 19 bases separated the two germline ends.

The chain recombines TRBV28 with TRBJ1-1; D gene ambiguous. The length of the CDR3 is 12 residues. The V end lost 7 bases, the J end lost 4 bases, and 10 bases lay between the germline ends. CDR1 MDHEN and CDR2 SYDVKM come from the germline V gene. The CDR3 region is CASTPVGTEAFF. The CDR3 coding sequence is TGTGCCAGCACCCCTGTCGGCACTGAAGCTTTCTTT.

This rearrangement joins TRBV5-6 to TRBJ1-1; 8 bases are a match to TRBD1. V shed 0 bases and J 2 bases; nucleotides not matched to a gene: 12. CDR1 SGHDT and CDR2 YYEEEE come from the germline V gene. CDR3 length equals 18 residues. CDR3 sequence (DNA): TGTGCCAGCAGCTTGGCCATCGACAGGGGCGGGGGAAACACTGAAGCTTTCTTT. This encodes CASSLAIDRGGGNTEAFF.